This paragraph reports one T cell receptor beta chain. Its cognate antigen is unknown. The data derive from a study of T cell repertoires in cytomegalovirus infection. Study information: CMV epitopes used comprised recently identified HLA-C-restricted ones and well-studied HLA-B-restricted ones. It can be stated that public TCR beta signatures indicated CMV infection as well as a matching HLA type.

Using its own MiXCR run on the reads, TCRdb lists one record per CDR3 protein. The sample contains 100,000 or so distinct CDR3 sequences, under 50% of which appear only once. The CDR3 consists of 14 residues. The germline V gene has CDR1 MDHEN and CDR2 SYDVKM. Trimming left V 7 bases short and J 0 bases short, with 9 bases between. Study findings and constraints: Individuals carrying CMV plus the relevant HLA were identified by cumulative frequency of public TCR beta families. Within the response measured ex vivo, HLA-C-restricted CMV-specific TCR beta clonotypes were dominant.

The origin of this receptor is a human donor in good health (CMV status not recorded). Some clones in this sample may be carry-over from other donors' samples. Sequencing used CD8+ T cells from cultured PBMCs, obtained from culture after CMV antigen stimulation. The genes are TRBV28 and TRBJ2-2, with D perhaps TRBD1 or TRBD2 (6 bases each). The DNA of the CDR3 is TGTGCCAGCATTGGGGGGCCGAACACCGGGGAGCTGTTTTTT. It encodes CASIGGPNTGELFF.